The T cell receptor beta chain under discussion was sequenced for a study of Ad26.COV2.S vaccination and SARS-CoV-2 variants. General study results and limits: Post-vaccination breadth of spike-specific CD8+ and CD4+ T cell responses was reportedly substantial.

Documented treatment: some 19 received Ad26.COV2.S at low or high dose, single or two shots; 5 received placebo; per-sample allocation not given. Sampling was performed 63 days after the first vaccine or placebo injection. As for this clone: The antigen is undetermined.

Sequenced by immunoSEQ multiplex PCR; TCRdb stores in-frame clones only, minus some. The sample records about 680,000 clones, 70% to 90% being singletons. The sample in question was peripheral blood, obtained in a trial of Ad26.COV2.S vaccine versus placebo. The clonotype comes from a person aged 18-60 years who received the Ad26.COV2.S COVID-19 vaccine or a placebo.

The CDR3 loop is CASSVGQGNSPLHF. CDR3 bases: TGTGCCAGCAGTGTTGGACAGGGCAATTCACCCCTCCACTTT. V and J are TRBV2 and TRBJ1-6; 8 nucleotides agree with TRBD1. CDR3 length: 14 residues. CDR1 is SNHLY, CDR2 FYNNEI, per germline. J lost 7 bases, V lost 4 bases, and 3 bases had no gene match. Together with reference TRBV2 and TRBJ1-6, the CDR3 gives the full variable domain: EPEVTQTPSHQVTQMGQEVILRCVPISNHLYFYWYRQILGQKVEFLVSFYNNEISEKSEIFDDQFSVERPDGSNFTLKIRSTKLEDSAMYFCASSVGQGNSPLHFGNGTRLTVT.